This T cell receptor (beta chain) was documented in a study of T cell repertoires in cytomegalovirus infection. TCRdb reprocessed the reads via MiXCR and lists one record per CDR3 protein. Of roughly 730,000 distinct CDR3 sequences detected, around a third appear once; the ten largest clones hold around a sixth. Trimming at V came to 5 bases and at J to 5 bases, leaving 11 bases not matched to a gene. The CDR3 has 15 residues. Looked up from germline, CDR1 is SGHAT and CDR2 is FQNNGV. As for this clonotype: Its antigen is undetermined.

This chain connects TRBV11-2 to TRBJ1-1; 7 bases align to TRBD1. The sequence was obtained from a human donor in good health (CMV status not recorded). Some clones in this sample may be carry-over from other donors' samples. The sequenced sample was cultured PBMCs, obtained from culture after CMV antigen stimulation. The CDR3 loop is CASSGRQGFRTEAFF. CDR3 sequence (DNA): TGTGCCAGCAGCGGACGACAGGGCTTTCGGACTGAAGCTTTCTTT.